A selection of T cell receptor beta chains follows, all from one sample in a study of CD8+ T cells in alopecia areata. Clones were sequenced by immunoSEQ multiplex PCR, and TCRdb holds only the in-frame ones, with some missing. The table has approximately 200,000 clones, nearly 60% seen once; the top ten hold 5% to 6%. The sequenced sample was CD4+ T cells sorted from blood, obtained at week 24, from a patient treated with tofacitinib. The receptors come from a human donor with alopecia areata. Both conserved end residues are part of each CDR3. A D gene is named only where the DNA matches it firmly. Clone size is shown for a subset of rows, as once, few, many or a class of expanded clone.

>.|TRBV2|TRBJ2-2|.
CASSEQGSNTGELFF
TGTGCCAGCAGTGAGCAGGGTTCGAACACCGGGGAGCTGTTTTTT
>.|TRBV10-3|TRBJ2-7|.
CAISPGSTYYEQYF
TGTGCCATCAGTCCGGGCTCCACATACTACGAGCAGTACTTC
>.|TRBV7-3|TRBJ2-1|TRBD2
CASSPGRLAPEQFF
TGTGCCAGCAGCCCCGGGAGGCTGGCCCCGGAGCAGTTCTTC
>.|TRBV30|TRBJ2-7|TRBD1
CAWTGGYPSYEQYF
TGTGCCTGGACAGGGGGATACCCCTCCTACGAGCAGTACTTC
>.|TRBV10-3|TRBJ1-2|.
CATSGQNYGYTF
TGTGCCACCTCCGGACAGAACTATGGCTACACCTTC
>.|TRBV9|TRBJ1-2|TRBD1
CASSVDPGTGSGYTF
TGTGCCAGCAGCGTAGATCCGGGGACAGGGAGTGGCTACACCTTC
>few|TRBV7-8|TRBJ1-2|.
CASSLAAGHYGYTF
TGTGCCAGCAGCTTAGCGGCGGGGCACTATGGCTACACCTTC
>.|TRBV4-2|TRBJ1-1|.
CASSQDLAGAEAFF
TGTGCCAGCAGCCAAGATCTAGCGGGCGCTGAAGCTTTCTTT
>.|TRBV7-6|TRBJ2-5|.
CASSPGLNQETQYF
TGTGCCAGCAGCCCGGGCCTGAATCAAGAGACCCAGTACTTC
>.|TRBV7-2|TRBJ1-2|TRBD1
CASSLSGTGGGYTF
TGTGCCAGCAGCTTGTCCGGGACAGGGGGTGGCTACACCTTC
>.|TRBV5-1|TRBJ2-7|.
CASSFRAGQEYEQYF
TGCGCCAGCAGCTTCCGAGCGGGACAGGAGTACGAGCAGTACTTC
>.|TRBV28|TRBJ2-4|.
CASSLGGLAKNIQYF
TGTGCCAGCAGTTTAGGGGGCTTAGCCAAAAACATTCAGTACTTC
>.|TRBV27|TRBJ1-1|.
CASRRIMNTEAFF
TGTGCCAGCAGAAGGATCATGAACACTGAAGCTTTCTTT
>.|TRBV27|TRBJ1-6|TRBD1
CAGTTGRNSPLHF
TGTGCCGGAACGACAGGGCGGAATTCACCCCTCCACTTT
>few|TRBV9|TRBJ2-3|TRBD1
CASSRLGTGVKDTQYF
TGTGCCAGCAGCAGACTCGGGACAGGGGTTAAAGATACGCAGTATTTT
>.|TRBV14|TRBJ2-6|.
CASSQVRMSNVLTF
TGTGCCAGCAGCCAAGTCCGGATGTCCAACGTCCTGACTTTC
>few|TRBV7-2|TRBJ2-5|.
CASSFLSGRREETQYF
TGTGCCAGCAGCTTCCTTAGCGGTCGGAGGGAGGAGACCCAGTACTTC
>.|TRBV5-6|TRBJ2-3|.
CASSHLIQIEQYF
TGTGCCAGCAGTCATCTTATACAGATAGAGCAGTATTTT
>once|TRBV4-2|TRBJ2-3|.
CASSQRQGTDTQYF
TGTGCCAGCAGCCAACGACAGGGCACAGATACGCAGTATTTT
>few|TRBV28|TRBJ2-7|.
CASSPRQVGEQYF
TGTGCCAGCAGTCCGAGACAGGTGGGAGAGCAGTACTTC
>few|TRBV4-3|TRBJ1-1|.
CASSRDINTEAFF
TGCGCCAGCAGCCGGGACATTAACACTGAAGCTTTCTTT
>few|TRBV5-1|TRBJ2-5|.
CASSLAGVSFSSGETQYF
TGCGCCAGCAGCTTGGCCGGCGTATCTTTTTCGAGCGGAGAGACCCAGTACTTC
>.|TRBV29-1|TRBJ2-7|.
CSVATQTYEQYF
TGCAGCGTGGCCACACAGACCTACGAGCAGTACTTC
>.|TRBV19|TRBJ2-1|.
CASSPRDRDNEQFF
TGTGCCAGTAGCCCCAGGGACCGAGACAATGAGCAGTTCTTC
>.|TRBV4-3|TRBJ1-5|TRBD1
CASSQEAGQVNQPQHF
TGCGCCAGCAGCCAAGAAGCGGGACAGGTCAATCAGCCCCAGCATTTT
>.|TRBV27|TRBJ2-7|.
CASSLGIPPELYEQYF
TGTGCCAGCAGTTTAGGGATCCCCCCGGAACTCTACGAGCAGTACTTC
>.|TRBV10-3|TRBJ2-5|TRBD1
CAISKQTGGQETQYF
TGTGCCATCAGTAAGCAGACAGGGGGCCAAGAGACCCAGTACTTC
>.|TRBV10-3|TRBJ1-1|.
CAISGHLNTEAFF
TGTGCCATCAGTGGACACCTGAACACTGAAGCTTTCTTT
>.|TRBV5-4|TRBJ2-1|TRBD1
CASRQGTNEQFF
TGTGCCAGCAGACAGGGGACCAATGAGCAGTTCTTC
>.|TRBV4-2|TRBJ2-1|.
CASSSSRFSEQFF
TGTGCCAGCAGCTCTAGTCGATTTAGTGAGCAGTTCTTC
>.|TRBV7-2|TRBJ2-3|.
CASSLSSEPLSTQYF
TGTGCCAGCAGCCTTTCTAGCGAACCTTTGTCTACGCAGTATTTT
>.|TRBV29-1|TRBJ2-3|.
CSVDSATSTDTQYF
TGCAGCGTTGATTCGGCGACTAGCACAGATACGCAGTATTTT
>.|TRBV29-1|TRBJ1-2|TRBD1
CSSGTDYGYTF
TGCAGCAGCGGGACAGACTATGGCTACACCTTC
>.|TRBV5-1|TRBJ1-2|TRBD1
CASAPGDRYNGYTF
TGCGCCAGCGCCCCCGGGGACAGGTATAATGGCTACACCTTC
>few|TRBV7-9|TRBJ1-3|TRBD1
CASSTGTGAGNTIYF
TGTGCCAGCAGCACCGGGACAGGGGCTGGAAACACCATATATTTT
>.|TRBV18|TRBJ2-7|.
CASSSTESYEQYF
TGTGCCAGCTCATCAACAGAGTCCTACGAGCAGTACTTC
>.|TRBV9|TRBJ2-1|TRBD2
CASSGGLAGEQFF
TGTGCCAGCAGCGGAGGACTAGCGGGAGAGCAGTTCTTC
>.|TRBV5-6|TRBJ2-5|TRBD1
CASSAPGTDQETQYF
TGTGCCAGCAGCGCCCCCGGGACAGATCAAGAGACCCAGTACTTC
>.|TRBV5-4|TRBJ2-5|.
CASSLQAQETQYF
TGTGCCAGCAGCTTGCAAGCCCAAGAGACCCAGTACTTC
>.|TRBV29-1|TRBJ1-1|TRBD1
CSVHGQGNTEAFF
TGCAGCGTTCACGGACAGGGTAACACTGAAGCTTTCTTT
>.|TRBV11-2|TRBJ2-5|.
CASSLGEKETQYF
TGTGCCAGCAGCTTAGGGGAGAAAGAGACCCAGTACTTC
>.|TRBV6-6|TRBJ1-3|.
CASSLQSGYTIYF
TGTGCCAGCAGCTTACAAAGCGGGTACACCATATATTTT
>.|TRBV30|TRBJ2-5|TRBD1
CAWRVTGGRETQYF
TGTGCCTGGAGGGTCACAGGGGGCAGGGAGACCCAGTACTTC
>.|TRBV1|TRBJ2-1|.
CTTQGNHGMRGYNEQFF
TGCACCACCCAAGGCAATCACGGGATGAGAGGCTACAATGAGCAGTTCTTC
>.|TRBV7-2|TRBJ2-5|.
CASSYQGFGETQYF
TGTGCCAGCAGCTATCAGGGGTTTGGAGAGACCCAGTACTTC
>.|TRBV29-1|TRBJ2-7|TRBD1
CSVETDRGRYEQYF
TGCAGCGTTGAAACGGACAGGGGGCGGTACGAGCAGTACTTC
>.|TRBV2|TRBJ1-6|.
CARRTTGTNNSPLHF
TGTGCCAGACGAACCACCGGGACAAATAATTCACCCCTCCACTTT
>.|TRBV5-1|TRBJ2-1|.
CASSLSGANEQFF
TGCGCCAGCAGCTTGTCTGGGGCTAATGAGCAGTTCTTC
>.|TRBV5-1|TRBJ2-3|TRBD2
CASSLESSGVTDTQYF
TGCGCCAGCAGCTTGGAATCTAGCGGAGTCACAGATACGCAGTATTTT
>medium-sized|TRBV7-9|TRBJ1-1|.
CASSLGGDTEAFF
TGTGCCAGCAGCTTAGGGGGGGACACTGAAGCTTTCTTT
>.|TRBV5-1|TRBJ1-2|.
CASSLGQYYTF
TGCGCCAGCAGCTTGGGGCAGTACTACACCTTC
>.|TRBV13|TRBJ2-7|TRBD1
CASSPTHRDRGRDRVYEQYF
TGTGCCAGCAGCCCCACTCATCGGGACAGGGGGCGAGACCGCGTCTACGAGCAGTACTTC
>few|TRBV29-1|TRBJ2-1|.
CSVDRDGYNEQFF
TGCAGCGTTGACCGGGACGGCTACAATGAGCAGTTCTTC
>.|TRBV5-1|TRBJ2-7|TRBD2
CASSSGLAGDSNEQYF
TGCGCCAGCAGCTCAGGACTAGCGGGAGACTCGAACGAGCAGTACTTC
>.|TRBV4-1|TRBJ1-2|.
CASSQAVLGNYGYTF
TGCGCCAGCAGCCAAGCCGTATTGGGGAACTATGGCTACACCTTC
>few|TRBV29-1|TRBJ1-5|.
CSVAGTSSNQPQHF
TGCAGCGTCGCCGGGACATCTAGCAATCAGCCCCAGCATTTT
>.|TRBV29-1|TRBJ2-7|TRBD1
CSVVRGLSYEQYF
TGCAGCGTTGTCAGGGGGCTTTCCTACGAGCAGTACTTC
>.|TRBV29-1|TRBJ2-1|TRBD2
CSVEDRLAVTRDEQFF
TGCAGCGTTGAGGACCGACTAGCAGTGACTAGGGATGAGCAGTTCTTC
>.|TRBV2|TRBJ2-5|TRBD1
CASSGQRTTTGGHGEETQYF
TGTGCCAGCAGTGGCCAGAGAACAACGACAGGGGGCCATGGTGAAGAGACCCAGTACTTC
>.|TRBV27|TRBJ2-1|TRBD1
CASSRVWGQGVSEQFF
TGTGCCAGCAGTCGGGTTTGGGGACAGGGAGTGAGTGAGCAGTTCTTC